The next 17 T cell receptor beta chains were all read from a single sample in a study of blood T cells in healthy people across ages. Alongside a J-beta primer mix, a sample-barcoded 5' primer served in a second PCR lasting roughly 7 to 11 cycles. TCRdb re-called the 5' RACE reads with MiXCR, one entry per CDR3 protein. The table lists under 2 million distinct CDR3 sequences, about 35% of them singletons, with roughly 12% in the top ten. The specimen sequenced was blood. The receptor set was obtained from a woman between 25 and 40 years old in good health.

This rearrangement joins TRBV12-5 to TRBJ1-1; weak D call: TRBD1 (6 bases). CDR1 and CDR2 (germline): LGHNT, FRNRAP. This CDR3 has 17 residues. V was pared by 1 base and J by 2 bases, with 17 bases between. The CDR3 loop is CASGLDLTMDRNTEAFF. The CDR3 DNA reads TGTGCTAGTGGTTTGGATCTGACAATGGACAGAAACACTGAAGCTTTCTTT.

This clonotype was detected a few times. The gene calls are TRBV20-1 and TRBJ2-3; TRBD2 aligns across 10 bases. Unmatched junction bases numbered 5, after V lost 1 base and J lost 4 bases. Germline values: CDR1 DFQATT, CDR2 SNEGSKA (reference sequence). The CDR3 sequence is 15 residues long. The CDR3 sequence is CSARALAGDSDTQYF. The CDR3 DNA reads as TGCAGTGCTAGAGCCCTAGCGGGAGATTCAGATACGCAGTATTTT.

The rearrangement joins TRBV6-1 to TRBJ1-2; D remains ambiguous. Germline values: CDR1 MNHNS, CDR2 SASEGT. The CDR3 is 13 amino acids. Trimming left V 1 base short and J 8 bases short, with 11 bases between. Written as DNA, the CDR3 is TGTGCCAGCAGTGAAGTTCACAGAAAGGGCTACACCTTC. It specifies CASSEVHRKGYTF.

This clonotype was observed at least ten times. The chain joins TRBV29-1 to TRBJ2-1; possible D gene TRBD2, 6 bases. The germline V and J ends were trimmed by 7 bases and 7 bases, with 14 bases remaining between them. Per germline, CDR1 SQVTM and CDR2 ANQGSEA. The CDR3 is 12 residues long. The CDR3 DNA sequence: TGCAGCGCTACCCCGGGAGCAAATGAGCAGTTCTTC. As protein: CSATPGANEQFF.

V usage is TRBV4-1 and J usage is TRBJ2-3; 7 bases agree with TRBD2. Per the germline V gene, CDR1 is MGHRA and CDR2 is YSYEKL. This CDR3 has 16 amino acids. Unmatched junction bases numbered 7, after V lost 2 bases and J lost 2 bases. For the CDR3, the DNA is TGCGCCAGCAGCCAAAATCCTAGCGGTTCCACAGATACGCAGTATTTT. Amino acids: CASSQNPSGSTDTQYF.

The chain has TRBV3-1 and TRBJ2-7; TRBD2 agrees at 7 bases. Per the germline V gene, CDR1 is LGHDT and CDR2 is YNNKEL (reference sequence). The CDR3 sequence is 16 residues long. V lost 3 bases and J lost 2; bases outside the gene matches: 10. The DNA of the CDR3 is TGTGCCAGCAGCCACCCCCAGGGCGGGAGTACCTACGAGCAGTACTTC. It is translated as CASSHPQGGSTYEQYF.

The V gene is TRBV4-1, the J gene TRBJ1-1; 7 positions match TRBD1. Trimming cost V 0 bases and J 2 bases; bases outside gene matches: 6. Germline CDR1 reads MGHRA; CDR2 reads YSYEKL. CDR3 size: 16 residues. The CDR3 nucleotides are TGCGCCAGCAGCCAAGAGACAGGGCTCATTAACACTGAAGCTTTCTTT. It is translated as CASSQETGLINTEAFF.

This chain links TRBV11-2 with TRBJ2-2, with a weak D call TRBD2 (5 bases). Trimming took 5 bases from V and 1 from J, leaving 14 bases between them. The CDR3 contains 16 residues. Germline V gene data show CDR1 as SGHAT and CDR2 as FQNNGV. CDR3 in amino acids: CASSHIPGKNTGELFF. CDR3 in DNA: TGTGCCAGCAGCCACATCCCCGGGAAGAACACCGGGGAGCTGTTTTTT.

This clonotype was detected ten times or more. V gene TRBV4-1 combines with J gene TRBJ2-5, with D uncertain. The CDR3 consists of 14 residues. CDR1 and CDR2 (germline): MGHRA, YSYEKL. V gave up 6 bases and J gave up 2 bases, with 13 bases separating them. In DNA, the CDR3 is TGCGCCAGCAGTCCCTTTACTTCACAAGAGACCCAGTACTTC. Its translation: CASSPFTSQETQYF.

Concerning this clonotype itself: This may be a read error: a much more frequent sequence differs by one nucleotide. The chain has TRBV20-1 and TRBJ2-7; TRBD1 matches 8 bases. The germline V gene encodes CDR1 DFQATT and CDR2 SNEGSKA (reference sequence). There are 13 residues in the CDR3. For the CDR3, the DNA is TGCAGTGGGACAGGGCCGGGTAACTACGGGCAGTACTTC. Encoded protein: CSGTGPGNYGQYF.

About this clonotype itself: At one end, the junction sequence differs from germline, possibly due to a read error. The chain is built from TRBV15 and TRBJ2-7; 8 nucleotides match TRBD2. CDR3 length equals 16 residues. Germline V gene lookup returns CDR1 LNHNV and CDR2 YYDKDF (reference sequence). Written as DNA, the CDR3 is TGTGCCACCAGCAGAGAGTCGGGACTAGGCCATTACGAGCGGTACTTC. The encoded protein is CATSRESGLGHYERYF.

In this sample, this clonotype is medium-sized (0.01 to 0.1%). The chain uses TRBV20-1 and TRBJ2-5; 14 positions match TRBD2. The CDR3 is 14 residues long. Germline CDR1 and CDR2: DFQATT and SNEGSKA (reference sequence). V dropped 7 bases and J dropped 1; count of bases not matched to a gene: 2. CDR3 sequence reads: CSGGLAGVQETQYF. The CDR3 region has the DNA TGCAGTGGGGGACTAGCGGGGGTCCAAGAGACCCAGTACTTC.

As regards this clonotype: One junction end disagrees with the germline gene, perhaps due to a read error. This chain connects TRBV10-3 to TRBJ2-3, with D possibly being TRBD1 or TRBD2 (5 bases each). The CDR3 is made up of 14 amino acids. Germline assignment: CDR1 ENHRY and CDR2 SYGVKD. CDR3 sequence: CTIRRDGSTDTQYF. CDR3 sequence (DNA): TGTACCATCAGAAGGGACGGCAGCACAGATACGCAGTATTTT.

This clonotype turned up a few times. The chain employs TRBV7-9 and TRBJ2-5, with 7 nucleotides matching TRBD2. With 1 base clipped from V and 4 bases from J, the junction kept 9 bases outside the gene matches. The CDR3 spans 16 residues. Germline V gene data show CDR1 as SEHNR and CDR2 as FQNEAQ (reference sequence). CDR3 region: CASSLERGQRSETQYF. For the CDR3, the DNA is TGTGCCAGCAGCTTAGAGCGGGGTCAAAGGTCAGAGACCCAGTACTTC.

The chain links TRBV5-1 to TRBJ2-7; 10 bases are shared with TRBD2. J gave up 2 bases and V 0 bases, and 5 bases lay outside the gene matches. The CDR3 runs to 16 residues. The V gene's germline CDR1 is SGHRS and CDR2 YFSETQ. In nucleotides, the CDR3 is TGCGCCAGCAGCTTGGGGCCCGGGACTAGCGCCTACGAGCAGTACTTC. Residues: CASSLGPGTSAYEQYF.

The chain recombines TRBV18 with TRBJ2-7, with 7 bases fitting TRBD2. The CDR3 totals 15 residues. Losses at the gene ends were 3 bases for V and 7 bases for J; bases not matched to a gene: 12. Per the germline V gene, CDR1 is KGHSH and CDR2 is LQKENI. The CDR3 here is CASSPRDYRASEQYF. The CDR3 DNA is TGTGCCAGCTCACCGCGGGACTACCGCGCGTCTGAGCAGTACTTC.

A few counts support this clonotype. Relative to the germline gene, one junction end is altered; a read error may explain this. The rearrangement uses TRBV11-2 and TRBJ1-1; TRBD1 is a possible D gene (5 bases). This CDR3 has 14 amino acids. CDR1 and CDR2 (germline): SGHAT, FQNNGV. The CDR3 loop reads CAGSLNGGRTEAFF. Written as DNA, the CDR3 is TGTGCCGGCAGCTTAAATGGGGGTCGGACTGAAGCTTTCTTT.